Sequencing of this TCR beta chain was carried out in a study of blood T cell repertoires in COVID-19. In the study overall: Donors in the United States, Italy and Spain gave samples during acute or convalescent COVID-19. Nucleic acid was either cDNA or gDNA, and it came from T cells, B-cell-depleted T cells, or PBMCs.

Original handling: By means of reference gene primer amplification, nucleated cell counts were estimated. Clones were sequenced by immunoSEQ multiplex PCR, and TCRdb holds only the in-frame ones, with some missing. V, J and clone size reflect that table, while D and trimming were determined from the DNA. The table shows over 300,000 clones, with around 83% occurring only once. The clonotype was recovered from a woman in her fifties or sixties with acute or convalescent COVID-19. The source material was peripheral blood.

The CDR3 loop is CATSRGQAGYTIYF. The CDR3 DNA reads TGTGCCACCAGCAGAGGCCAGGCGGGATACACCATATATTTT. The chain links TRBV15 to TRBJ1-3; D gene unclear. The CDR3 extends over 14 amino acids. Trimming shortened V by 1 base and J by 8 bases, and 12 bases separated the two germline ends. Per the germline V gene, CDR1 is LNHNV and CDR2 is YYDKDF (reference sequence).